The text below deals with one T cell receptor (beta chain). Its antigen remains unidentified. Trimming shortened V by 4 bases and J by 3 bases, and 12 bases separated the two germline ends. CDR1 is MGHRA and CDR2 is YSYEKL in the germline V gene. This CDR3 is 14 amino acids long. The sample is drawn from a study of response to subunit inactivated influenza vaccine. Broader study findings: Few new T cells, the authors suggested, are recruited by each seasonal influenza vaccination.

TCRdb reanalysed the RT-PCR reads using MiXCR and keeps one entry per CDR3 protein. The sample has 600,000 to 700,000 distinct CDR3 sequences, less than 15% seen once. Sequenced here: PBMCs from blood, sampled 14 to 15 days before vaccination. This sequence was found in a middle-aged man who received an inactivated influenza vaccine. The chain combines TRBV4-1 with TRBJ1-2; D not certain. The CDR3 here is CASSRYSRDYGYTF. In DNA, the CDR3 is TGCGCCAGCAGCCGCTATTCCCGGGACTATGGCTACACCTTC.